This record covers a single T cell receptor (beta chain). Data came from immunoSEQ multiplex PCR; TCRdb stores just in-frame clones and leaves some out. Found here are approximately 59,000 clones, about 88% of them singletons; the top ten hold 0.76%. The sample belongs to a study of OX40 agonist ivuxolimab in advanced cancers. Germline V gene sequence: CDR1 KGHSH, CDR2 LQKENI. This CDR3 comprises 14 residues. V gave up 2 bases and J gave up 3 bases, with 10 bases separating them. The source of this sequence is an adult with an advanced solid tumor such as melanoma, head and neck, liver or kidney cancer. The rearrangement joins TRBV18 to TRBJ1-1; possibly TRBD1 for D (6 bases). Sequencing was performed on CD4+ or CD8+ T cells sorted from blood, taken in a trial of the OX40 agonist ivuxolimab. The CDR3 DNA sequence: TGTGCCAGCTCACCAACCAGGGGACACACTGAAGCTTTCTTT. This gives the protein CASSPTRGHTEAFF.